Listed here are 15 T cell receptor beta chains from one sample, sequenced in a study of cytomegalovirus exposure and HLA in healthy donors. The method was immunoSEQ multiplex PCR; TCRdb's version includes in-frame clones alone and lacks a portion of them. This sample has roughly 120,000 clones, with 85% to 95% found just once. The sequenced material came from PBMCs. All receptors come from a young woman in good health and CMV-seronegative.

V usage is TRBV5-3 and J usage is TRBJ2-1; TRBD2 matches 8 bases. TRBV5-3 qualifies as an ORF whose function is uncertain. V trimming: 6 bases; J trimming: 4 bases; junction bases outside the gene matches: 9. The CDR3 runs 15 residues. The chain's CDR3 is CARKIRAGGYNEQFF. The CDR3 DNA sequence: TGTGCCAGAAAGATTAGGGCGGGGGGATACAATGAGCAGTTCTTC.

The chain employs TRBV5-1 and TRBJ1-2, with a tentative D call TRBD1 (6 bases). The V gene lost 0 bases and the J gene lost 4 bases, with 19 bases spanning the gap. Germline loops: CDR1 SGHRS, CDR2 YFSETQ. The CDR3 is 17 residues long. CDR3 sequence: CASSLARDVEQGYGYTF. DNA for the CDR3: TGCGCCAGCAGCTTGGCCAGAGATGTAGAACAGGGCTATGGCTACACCTTC.

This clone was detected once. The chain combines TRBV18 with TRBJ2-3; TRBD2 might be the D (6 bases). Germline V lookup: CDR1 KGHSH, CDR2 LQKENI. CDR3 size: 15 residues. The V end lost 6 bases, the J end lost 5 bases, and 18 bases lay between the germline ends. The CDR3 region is CASSTTQGGIDTQYF. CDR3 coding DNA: TGTGCCAGCTCCACGACCCAGGGCGGGATAGATACGCAGTATTTT. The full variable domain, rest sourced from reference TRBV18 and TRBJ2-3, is NAGVMQNPRHLVRRRGQEARLRCSPMKGHSHVYWYRQLPEEGLKFMVYLQKENIIDESGMPKERFSAEFPKEGPSILRIQQVVRGDSAAYFCASSTTQGGIDTQYFGPGTRLTVL.

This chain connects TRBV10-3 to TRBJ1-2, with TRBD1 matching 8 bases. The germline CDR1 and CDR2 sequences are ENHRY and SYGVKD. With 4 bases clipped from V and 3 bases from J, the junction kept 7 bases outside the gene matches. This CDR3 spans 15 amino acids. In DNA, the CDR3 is TGTGCCATCAGTGCAAGAAACAGGGGGGACTATGGCTACACCTTC. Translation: CAISARNRGDYGYTF.

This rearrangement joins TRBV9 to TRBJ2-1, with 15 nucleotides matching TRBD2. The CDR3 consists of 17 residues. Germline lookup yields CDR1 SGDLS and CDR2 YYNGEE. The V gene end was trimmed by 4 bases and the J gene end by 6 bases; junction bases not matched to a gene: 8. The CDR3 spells CASSPGGTSGGSNEQFF. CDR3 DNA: TGTGCCAGCAGCCCCGGAGGGACTAGCGGGGGGTCCAATGAGCAGTTCTTC.

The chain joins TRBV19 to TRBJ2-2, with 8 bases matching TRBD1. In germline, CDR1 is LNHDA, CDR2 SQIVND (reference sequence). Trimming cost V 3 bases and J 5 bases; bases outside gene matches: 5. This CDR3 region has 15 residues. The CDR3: CASSIQGANTGELFF. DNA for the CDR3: TGTGCCAGTAGTATTCAGGGGGCTAATACCGGGGAGCTGTTTTTT.

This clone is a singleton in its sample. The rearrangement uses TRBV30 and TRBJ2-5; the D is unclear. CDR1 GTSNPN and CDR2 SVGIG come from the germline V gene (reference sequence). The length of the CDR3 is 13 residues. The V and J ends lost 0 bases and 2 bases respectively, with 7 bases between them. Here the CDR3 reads CAWSVLRQETQYF. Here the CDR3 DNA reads TGTGCCTGGAGTGTACTAAGACAAGAGACCCAGTACTTC. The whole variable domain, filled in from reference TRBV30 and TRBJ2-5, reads SQTIHQWPATLVQPVGSPLSLECTVEGTSNPNLYWYRQAAGRGLQLLFYSVGIGQISSEVPQNLSASRPQDRQFILSSKKLLLSDSGFYLCAWSVLRQETQYFGPGTRLLVL.

CDR3 in amino acids: CASSGDSYPGEQYF. The CDR3 DNA reads as TGTGCCAGCAGTGGTGATTCCTATCCGGGCGAGCAGTACTTC. V usage is TRBV2 and J usage is TRBJ2-7; no reliable D call. Germline V gene lookup returns CDR1 SNHLY and CDR2 FYNNEI. The CDR3 has 14 residues. V lost 4 bases and J 6 bases, leaving 16 bases between the germline ends. Filled out from reference TRBV2 and TRBJ2-7, the complete variable domain reads EPEVTQTPSHQVTQMGQEVILRCVPISNHLYFYWYRQILGQKVEFLVSFYNNEISEKSEIFDDQFSVERPDGSNFTLKIRSTKLEDSAMYFCASSGDSYPGEQYFGPGTRLTVT.

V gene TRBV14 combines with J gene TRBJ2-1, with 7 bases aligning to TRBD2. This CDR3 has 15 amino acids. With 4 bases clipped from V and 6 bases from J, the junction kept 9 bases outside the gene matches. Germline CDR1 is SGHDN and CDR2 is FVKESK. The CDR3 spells CASSPRTRILNEQFF. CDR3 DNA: TGTGCCAGCAGCCCTCGGACTAGAATCCTCAATGAGCAGTTCTTC.

CDR3 region: CASSLGTGTEAFF. As DNA, the CDR3 is TGTGCCAGTAGCCTAGGGACAGGCACTGAAGCTTTCTTT. V is TRBV19 and J is TRBJ1-1; the match to TRBD1 covers 8 bases. Unmatched junction bases numbered 4, after V lost 6 bases and J lost 4 bases. Germline values: CDR1 LNHDA, CDR2 SQIVND (reference sequence). This CDR3 is 13 amino acids long.

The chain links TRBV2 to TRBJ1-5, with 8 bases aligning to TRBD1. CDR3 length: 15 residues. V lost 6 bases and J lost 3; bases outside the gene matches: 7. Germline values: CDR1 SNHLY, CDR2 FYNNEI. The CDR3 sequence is CASRRWGQVNQPQHF. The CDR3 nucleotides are TGTGCCAGCAGACGGTGGGGACAGGTCAATCAGCCCCAGCATTTT.

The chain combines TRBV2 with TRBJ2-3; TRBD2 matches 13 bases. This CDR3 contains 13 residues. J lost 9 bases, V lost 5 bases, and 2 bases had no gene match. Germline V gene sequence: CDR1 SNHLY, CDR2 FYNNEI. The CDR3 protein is CASSSGLAGTQYF. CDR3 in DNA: TGTGCCAGCAGTTCGGGACTAGCGGGAACGCAGTATTTT.

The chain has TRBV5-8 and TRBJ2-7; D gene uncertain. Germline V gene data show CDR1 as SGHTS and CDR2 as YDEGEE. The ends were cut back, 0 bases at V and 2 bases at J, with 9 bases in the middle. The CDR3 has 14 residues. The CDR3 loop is CASSLGFNTYEQYF. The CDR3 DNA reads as TGTGCCAGCAGCTTGGGGTTCAACACCTACGAGCAGTACTTC.

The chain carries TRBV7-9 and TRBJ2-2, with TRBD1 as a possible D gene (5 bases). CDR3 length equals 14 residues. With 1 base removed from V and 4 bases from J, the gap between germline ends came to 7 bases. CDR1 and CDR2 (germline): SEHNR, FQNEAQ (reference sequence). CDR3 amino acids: CASSLGQRTGELFF. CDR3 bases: TGTGCCAGCAGCTTAGGACAGCGCACCGGGGAGCTGTTTTTT.

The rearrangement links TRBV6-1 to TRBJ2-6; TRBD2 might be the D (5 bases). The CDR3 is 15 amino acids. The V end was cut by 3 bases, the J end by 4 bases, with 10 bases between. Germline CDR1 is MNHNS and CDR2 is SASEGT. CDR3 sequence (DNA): TGTGCCAGCAGTGAGACGGGAAGCGGGGCCAACGTCCTGACTTTC. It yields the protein CASSETGSGANVLTF.